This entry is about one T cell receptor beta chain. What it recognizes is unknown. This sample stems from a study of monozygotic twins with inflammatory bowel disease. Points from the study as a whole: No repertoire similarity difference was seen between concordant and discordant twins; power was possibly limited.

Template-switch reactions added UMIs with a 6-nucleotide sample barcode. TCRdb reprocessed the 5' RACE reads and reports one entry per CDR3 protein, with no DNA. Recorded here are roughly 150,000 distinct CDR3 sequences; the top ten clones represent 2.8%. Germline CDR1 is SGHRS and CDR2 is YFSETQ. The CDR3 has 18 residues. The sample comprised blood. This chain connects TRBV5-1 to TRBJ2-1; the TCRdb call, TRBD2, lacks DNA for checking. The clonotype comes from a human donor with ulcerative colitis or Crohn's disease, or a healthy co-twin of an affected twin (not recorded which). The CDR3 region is CASSLAPGLAGGTNEQFF.